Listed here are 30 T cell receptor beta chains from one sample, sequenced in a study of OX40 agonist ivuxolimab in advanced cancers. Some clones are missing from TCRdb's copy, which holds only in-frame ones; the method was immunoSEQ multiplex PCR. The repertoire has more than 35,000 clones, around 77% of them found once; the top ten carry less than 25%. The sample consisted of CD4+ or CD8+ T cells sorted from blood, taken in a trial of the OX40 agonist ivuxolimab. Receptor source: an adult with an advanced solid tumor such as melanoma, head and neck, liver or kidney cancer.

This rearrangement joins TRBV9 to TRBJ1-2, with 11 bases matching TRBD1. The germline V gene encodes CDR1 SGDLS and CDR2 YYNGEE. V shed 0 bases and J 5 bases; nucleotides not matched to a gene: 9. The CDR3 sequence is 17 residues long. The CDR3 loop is CASSVDGTGGGAYGYTF. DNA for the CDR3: TGTGCCAGCAGCGTAGATGGGACAGGGGGTGGGGCGTATGGCTACACCTTC.

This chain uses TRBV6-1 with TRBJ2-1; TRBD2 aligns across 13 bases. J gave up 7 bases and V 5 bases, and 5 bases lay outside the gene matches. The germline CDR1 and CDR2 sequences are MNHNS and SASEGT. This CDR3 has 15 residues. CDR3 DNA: TGTGCCAGCAGTACAACTAGCGGGAGGGCGAATGAGCAGTTCTTC. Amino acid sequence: CASSTTSGRANEQFF.

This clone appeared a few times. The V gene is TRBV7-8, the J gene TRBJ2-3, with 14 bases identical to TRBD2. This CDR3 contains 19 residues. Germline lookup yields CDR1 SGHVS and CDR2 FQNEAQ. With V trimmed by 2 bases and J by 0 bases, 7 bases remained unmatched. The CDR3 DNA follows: TGTGCCAGCAGCTTAATTGGGACTAGCGGGGGATTTAGCACAGATACGCAGTATTTT. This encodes CASSLIGTSGGFSTDTQYF.

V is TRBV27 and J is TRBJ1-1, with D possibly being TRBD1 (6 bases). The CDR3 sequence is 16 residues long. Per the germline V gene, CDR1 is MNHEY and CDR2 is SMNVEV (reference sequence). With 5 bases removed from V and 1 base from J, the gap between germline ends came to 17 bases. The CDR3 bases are TGTGCCAGCAGTCTAACTCCGGGACATAAGAACACTGAAGCTTTCTTT. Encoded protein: CASSLTPGHKNTEAFF.

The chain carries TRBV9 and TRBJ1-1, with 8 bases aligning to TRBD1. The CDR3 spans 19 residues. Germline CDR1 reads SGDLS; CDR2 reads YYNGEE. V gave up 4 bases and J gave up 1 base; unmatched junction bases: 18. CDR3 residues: CASSPDRGHPLTENTEAFF. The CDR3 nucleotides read TGTGCCAGCAGCCCCGACAGGGGCCATCCCCTTACTGAGAACACTGAAGCTTTCTTT.

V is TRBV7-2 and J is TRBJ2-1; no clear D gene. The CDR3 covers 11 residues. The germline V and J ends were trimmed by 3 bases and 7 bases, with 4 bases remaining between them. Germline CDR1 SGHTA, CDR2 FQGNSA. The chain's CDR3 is CASSFTNEQFF. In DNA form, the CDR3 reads TGTGCCAGCAGCTTTACAAATGAGCAGTTCTTC.

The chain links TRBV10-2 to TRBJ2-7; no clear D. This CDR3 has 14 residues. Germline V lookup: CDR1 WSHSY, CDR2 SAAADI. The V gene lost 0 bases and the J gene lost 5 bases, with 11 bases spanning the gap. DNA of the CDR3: TGCGCCAGCAGTGAGTCGGGTTTTGGCGACGAGCAGTACTTC. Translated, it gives CASSESGFGDEQYF.

CDR3 protein: CASSLWSQGNEQFF. CDR3 in DNA: TGTGCCAGCAGTTTATGGAGCCAGGGCAATGAGCAGTTCTTC. This chain connects TRBV28 to TRBJ2-1, with D maybe TRBD1 (5 bases). The V gene lost 0 bases and the J gene lost 6 bases, with 9 bases spanning the gap. Germline values: CDR1 MDHEN, CDR2 SYDVKM. CDR3 length: 14 amino acids.

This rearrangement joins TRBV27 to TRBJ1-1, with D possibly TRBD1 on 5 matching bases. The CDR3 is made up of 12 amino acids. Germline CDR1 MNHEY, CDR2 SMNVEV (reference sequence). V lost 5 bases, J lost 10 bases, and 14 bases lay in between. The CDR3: CASSPPPGRAFF. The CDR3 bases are TGTGCCAGCAGTCCCCCCCCAGGGAGAGCTTTCTTT.

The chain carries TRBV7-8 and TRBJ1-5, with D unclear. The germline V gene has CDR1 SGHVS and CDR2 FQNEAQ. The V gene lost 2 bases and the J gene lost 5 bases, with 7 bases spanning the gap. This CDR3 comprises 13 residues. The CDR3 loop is CASSLFVDQPQHF. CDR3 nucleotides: TGTGCCAGCAGCTTATTCGTGGATCAGCCCCAGCATTTT. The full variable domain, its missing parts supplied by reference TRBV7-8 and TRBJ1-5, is GAGVSQSPRYKVAKRGQDVALRCDPISGHVSLFWYQQALGQGPEFLTYFQNEAQLDKSGLPSDRFFAERPEGSVSTLKIQRTQQEDSAVYLCASSLFVDQPQHFGDGTRLSIL.

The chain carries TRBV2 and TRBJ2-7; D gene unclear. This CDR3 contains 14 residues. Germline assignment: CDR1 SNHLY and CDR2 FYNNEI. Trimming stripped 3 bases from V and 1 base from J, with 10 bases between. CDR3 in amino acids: CASSDSTVSYEQYF. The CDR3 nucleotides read TGTGCCAGCAGTGACTCGACGGTTTCCTACGAGCAGTACTTC.

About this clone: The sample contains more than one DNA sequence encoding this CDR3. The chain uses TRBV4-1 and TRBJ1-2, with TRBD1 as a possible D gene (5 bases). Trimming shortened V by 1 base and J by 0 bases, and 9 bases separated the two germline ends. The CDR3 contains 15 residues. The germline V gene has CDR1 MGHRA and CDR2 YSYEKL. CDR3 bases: TGCGCCAGCAGCCAAGGGGGGATAGCTAACTATGGCTACACCTTC. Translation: CASSQGGIANYGYTF.

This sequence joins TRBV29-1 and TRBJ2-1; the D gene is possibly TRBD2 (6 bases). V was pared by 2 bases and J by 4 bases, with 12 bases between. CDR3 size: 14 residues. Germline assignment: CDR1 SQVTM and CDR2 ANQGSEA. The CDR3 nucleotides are TGCAGCGTTGAACTCGGGAGTAGGTACAATGAGCAGTTCTTC. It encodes CSVELGSRYNEQFF.

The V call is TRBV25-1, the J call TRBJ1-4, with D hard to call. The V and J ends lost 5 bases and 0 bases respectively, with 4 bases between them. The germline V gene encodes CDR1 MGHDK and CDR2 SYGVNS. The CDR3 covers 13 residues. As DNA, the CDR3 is TGTGCCAGCAGTACACCAACTAATGAAAAACTGTTTTTT. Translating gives CASSTPTNEKLFF.

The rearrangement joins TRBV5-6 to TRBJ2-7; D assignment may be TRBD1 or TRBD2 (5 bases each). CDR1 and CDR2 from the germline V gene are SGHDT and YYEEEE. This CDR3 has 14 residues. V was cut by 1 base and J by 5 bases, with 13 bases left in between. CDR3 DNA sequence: TGTGCCAGCAGCTTGTCGGCAGGGAGCCACGAGCAGTACTTC. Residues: CASSLSAGSHEQYF. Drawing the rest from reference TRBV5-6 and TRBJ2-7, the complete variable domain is DAGVTQSPTHLIKTRGQQVTLRCSPKSGHDTVSWYQQALGQGPQFIFQYYEEEERQRGNFPDRFSGHQFPNYSSELNVNALLLGDSALYLCASSLSAGSHEQYFGPGTRLTVT.

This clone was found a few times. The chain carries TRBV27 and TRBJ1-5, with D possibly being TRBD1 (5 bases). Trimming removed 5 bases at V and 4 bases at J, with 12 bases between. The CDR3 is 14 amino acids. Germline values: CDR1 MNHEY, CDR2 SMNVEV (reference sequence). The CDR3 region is CASSGAGSNQPQHF. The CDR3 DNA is TGTGCCAGCAGTGGGGCAGGGTCTAATCAGCCCCAGCATTTT.

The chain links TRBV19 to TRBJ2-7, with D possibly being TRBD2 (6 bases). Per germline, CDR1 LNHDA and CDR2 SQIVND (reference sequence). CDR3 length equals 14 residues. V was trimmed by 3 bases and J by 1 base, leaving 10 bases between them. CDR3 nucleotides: TGTGCCAGTAGTATCGGGGGACCGTCCTACGAGCAGTACTTC. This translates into CASSIGGPSYEQYF.

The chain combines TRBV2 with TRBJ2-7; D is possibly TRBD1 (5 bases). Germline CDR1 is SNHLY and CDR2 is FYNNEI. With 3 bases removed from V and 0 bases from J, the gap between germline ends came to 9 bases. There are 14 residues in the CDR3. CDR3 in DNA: TGTGCCAGCAGTGACACAGGCCTCTCCTACGAGCAGTACTTC. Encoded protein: CASSDTGLSYEQYF. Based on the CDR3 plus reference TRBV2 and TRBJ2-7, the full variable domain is EPEVTQTPSHQVTQMGQEVILRCVPISNHLYFYWYRQILGQKVEFLVSFYNNEISEKSEIFDDQFSVERPDGSNFTLKIRSTKLEDSAMYFCASSDTGLSYEQYFGPGTRLTVT.

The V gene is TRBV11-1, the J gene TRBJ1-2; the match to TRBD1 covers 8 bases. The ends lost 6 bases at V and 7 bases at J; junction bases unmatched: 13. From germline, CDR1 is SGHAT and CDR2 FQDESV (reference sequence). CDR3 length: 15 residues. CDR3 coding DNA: TGTGCCAGCAGACCCCCGGACAGGGAAGTAGGTGGCTACACCTTC. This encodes CASRPPDREVGGYTF.

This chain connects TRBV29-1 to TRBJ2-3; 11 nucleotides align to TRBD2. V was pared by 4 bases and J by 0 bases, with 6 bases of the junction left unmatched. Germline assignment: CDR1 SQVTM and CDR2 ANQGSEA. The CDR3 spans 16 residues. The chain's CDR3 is CSVALIAGGSTDTQYF. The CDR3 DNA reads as TGCAGCGTTGCCCTAATAGCGGGAGGGAGCACAGATACGCAGTATTTT.

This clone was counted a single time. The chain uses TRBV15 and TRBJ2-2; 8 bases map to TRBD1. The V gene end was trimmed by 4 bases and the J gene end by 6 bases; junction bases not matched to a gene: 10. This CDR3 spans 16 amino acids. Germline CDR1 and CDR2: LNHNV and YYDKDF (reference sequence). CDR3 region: CATSITGTGNPGELFF. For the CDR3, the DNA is TGTGCCACCAGCATTACCGGGACAGGTAACCCCGGGGAGCTGTTTTTT. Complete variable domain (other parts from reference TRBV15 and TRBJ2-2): DAMVIQNPRYQVTQFGKPVTLSCSQTLNHNVMYWYQQKSSQAPKLLFHYYDKDFNNEADTPDNFQSRRPNTSFCFLDIRSPGLGDTAMYLCATSITGTGNPGELFFGEGSRLTVL.

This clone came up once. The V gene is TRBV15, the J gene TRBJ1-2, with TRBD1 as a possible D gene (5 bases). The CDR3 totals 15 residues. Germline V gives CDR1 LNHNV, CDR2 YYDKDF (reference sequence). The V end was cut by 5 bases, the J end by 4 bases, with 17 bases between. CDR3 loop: CATSFRDGSFYGYTF. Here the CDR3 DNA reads TGTGCCACCAGCTTTCGGGACGGTTCTTTCTATGGCTACACCTTC.

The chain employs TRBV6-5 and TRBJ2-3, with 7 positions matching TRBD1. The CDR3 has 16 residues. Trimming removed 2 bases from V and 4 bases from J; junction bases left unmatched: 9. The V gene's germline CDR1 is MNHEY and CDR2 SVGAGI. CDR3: CASSYNRGMGPDTQYF. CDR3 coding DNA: TGTGCCAGCAGTTACAACAGGGGTATGGGCCCAGATACGCAGTATTTT.

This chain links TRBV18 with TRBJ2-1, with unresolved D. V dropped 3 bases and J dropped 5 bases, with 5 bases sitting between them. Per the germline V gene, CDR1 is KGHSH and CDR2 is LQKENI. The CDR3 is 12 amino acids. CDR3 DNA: TGTGCCAGCTCACCGGTCAACAATGAGCAGTTCTTC. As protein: CASSPVNNEQFF.

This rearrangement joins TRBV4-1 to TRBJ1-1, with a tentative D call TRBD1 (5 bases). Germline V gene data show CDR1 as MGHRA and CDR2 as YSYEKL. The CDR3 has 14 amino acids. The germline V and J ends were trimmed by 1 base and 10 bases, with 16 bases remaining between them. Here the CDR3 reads CASSQGGPYRGAFF. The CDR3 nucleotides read TGCGCCAGCAGCCAAGGGGGCCCATACAGAGGAGCTTTCTTT.

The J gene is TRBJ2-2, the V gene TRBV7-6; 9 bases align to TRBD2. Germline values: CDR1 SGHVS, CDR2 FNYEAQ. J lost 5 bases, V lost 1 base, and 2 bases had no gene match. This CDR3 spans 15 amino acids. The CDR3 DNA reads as TGTGCCAGCAGCTTAGGGCTAGCGGGAACCGGGGAGCTGTTTTTT. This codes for CASSLGLAGTGELFF.

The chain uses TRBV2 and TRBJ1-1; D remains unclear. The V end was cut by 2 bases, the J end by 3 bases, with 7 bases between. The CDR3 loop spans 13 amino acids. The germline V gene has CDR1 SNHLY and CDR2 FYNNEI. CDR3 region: CASSESIDTEAFF. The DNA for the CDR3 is TGTGCCAGCAGTGAAAGTATAGACACTGAAGCTTTCTTT.

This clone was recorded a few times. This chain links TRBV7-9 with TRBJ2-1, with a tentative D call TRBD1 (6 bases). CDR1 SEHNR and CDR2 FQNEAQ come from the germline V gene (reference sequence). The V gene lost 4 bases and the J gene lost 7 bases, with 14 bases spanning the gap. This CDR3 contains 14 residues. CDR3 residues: CASSSDSFRNEQFF. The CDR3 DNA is TGTGCCAGCAGCTCGGACAGTTTTAGGAATGAGCAGTTCTTC.

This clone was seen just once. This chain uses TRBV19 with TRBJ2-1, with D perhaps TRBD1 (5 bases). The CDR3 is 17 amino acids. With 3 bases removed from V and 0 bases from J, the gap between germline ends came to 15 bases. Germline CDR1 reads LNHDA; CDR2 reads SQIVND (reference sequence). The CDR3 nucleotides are TGTGCCAGTAGTATGTTCGTAGGGGCAAGCTCCTACAATGAGCAGTTCTTC. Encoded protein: CASSMFVGASSYNEQFF.

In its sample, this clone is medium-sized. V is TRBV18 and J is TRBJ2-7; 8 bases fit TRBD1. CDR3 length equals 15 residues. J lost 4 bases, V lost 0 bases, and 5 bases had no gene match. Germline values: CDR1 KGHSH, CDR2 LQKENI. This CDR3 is CASSPPDRGAYEQYF. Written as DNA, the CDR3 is TGTGCCAGCTCACCACCCGACAGGGGAGCGTACGAGCAGTACTTC.